These 22 T cell receptor beta chains were sequenced from one sample in a study of T-cell reconstitution after alpha-beta-depleted transplantation in children. Unique molecular identifiers were used to barcode this TCRbeta library. TCRdb redid the calling of the PCR reads with MiXCR, one entry per CDR3 protein. Of fewer than 550,000 distinct CDR3 sequences in the sample, 10% are singletons; the top ten hold 2% to 2.5%. The specimen was PBMCs, collected before TCRalphabeta/CD19-depleted stem cell transplant. These receptors all come from a child aged 2-9 years with inherited bone marrow failure, due to receive a stem cell transplant.

This clonotype showed up many times. The genes are TRBV20-1 and TRBJ1-1; D perhaps matches TRBD1 (6 bases). CDR1 DFQATT and CDR2 SNEGSKA come from the germline V gene (reference sequence). Trimming shortened V by 4 bases and J by 1 base, and 13 bases separated the two germline ends. The CDR3 consists of 14 residues. CDR3 DNA sequence: TGCAGTGCTAAGAAGGGGGGATCGAACACTGAAGCTTTCTTT. Translating it yields CSAKKGGSNTEAFF.

The chain has TRBV28 and TRBJ2-7; D is possibly TRBD1 (6 bases). V was cut by 5 bases and J by 3 bases, with 17 bases left in between. Germline V gene sequence: CDR1 MDHEN, CDR2 SYDVKM. The CDR3 length is 15 residues. CDR3 bases: TGTGCCAGCAGTCCGGTCGAGGGGGTCGGCTACGAGCAGTACTTC. Translated, it gives CASSPVEGVGYEQYF.

This clonotype was seen a handful of times. V is TRBV20-1 and J is TRBJ2-6; D gene ambiguous. The germline V gene encodes CDR1 DFQATT and CDR2 SNEGSKA (reference sequence). V was clipped by 2 bases and J by 0 bases, with 2 bases between them. This CDR3 spans 13 amino acids. The CDR3: CSARLSGANVLTF. The CDR3, as DNA: TGCAGTGCTAGACTCTCTGGGGCCAACGTCCTGACTTTC.

At least ten counts were recorded for this clonotype. The V and J genes are TRBV7-2 and TRBJ2-7; TRBD2 matches at 9 bases. Germline CDR1 and CDR2: SGHTA and FQGNSA. The CDR3 covers 15 residues. Trimming removed 2 bases from V and 5 bases from J; junction bases left unmatched: 7. This CDR3 reads CASSLRAGGWNEQYF. CDR3 coding DNA: TGTGCCAGCAGCTTAAGAGCGGGAGGTTGGAACGAGCAGTACTTC.

The sample holds many counts of this clonotype. The chain employs TRBV28 and TRBJ2-3; no firm D call. The V gene's germline CDR1 is MDHEN and CDR2 SYDVKM. Trimming pared 2 bases from V and 0 bases from J, leaving 21 bases between. CDR3 length equals 19 residues. The CDR3 DNA is TGTGCCAGCAGTTTACCCGTGGGTGGGCAGCCTTCTAGCACAGATACGCAGTATTTT. This encodes CASSLPVGGQPSSTDTQYF.

This clonotype appeared many times. At one end, the junction sequence differs from germline, possibly due to a read error. The chain joins TRBV7-7 to TRBJ2-1, with TRBD1 as a possible D gene (6 bases). This CDR3 comprises 13 residues. Germline CDR1 is SSHAT and CDR2 is FNYEAQ (reference sequence). The CDR3 DNA is TGTGCTAGCAGCTTTGATGAGGGGGATGAGCAGTTCTTC. This gives the protein CASSFDEGDEQFF. The whole variable domain, filled in from reference TRBV7-7 and TRBJ2-1, reads GAGVSQSPRYKVTKRGQDVTLRCDPISSHATLYWYQQALGQGPEFLTYFNYEAQPDKSGLPSDRFSAERPEGSISTLTIQRTEQRDSAMYRCASSFDEGDEQFFGPGTRLTVL.

This clonotype occurred many times. The rearrangement joins TRBV9 to TRBJ2-3, with 10 bases matching TRBD2. The CDR3 is 16 residues long. V gave up 4 bases and J gave up 5 bases; unmatched junction bases: 10. CDR1 is SGDLS and CDR2 is YYNGEE in the germline V gene. For the CDR3, the DNA is TGTGCCAGCAGCCGGGCTAGCGGGAGAGAAGAAGATACGCAGTATTTT. Its translation: CASSRASGREEDTQYF.

This clonotype was seen many times. V and J are TRBV6-5 and TRBJ2-2, with a possible D match to TRBD2 (6 bases). The V gene lost 4 bases and the J gene lost 5 bases, with 23 bases spanning the gap. Germline lookup yields CDR1 MNHEY and CDR2 SVGAGI. CDR3 length: 18 residues. CDR3 sequence: CASSSRLWSGGGTGELFF. CDR3 nucleotide sequence: TGTGCCAGCAGTTCCCGTTTGTGGAGCGGTGGAGGGACCGGGGAGCTGTTTTTT.

The V gene is TRBV29-1, the J gene TRBJ2-2; D possibly corresponds to TRBD2 (6 bases). This CDR3 is 14 amino acids long. Trimming took 6 bases from V and 6 from J, leaving 17 bases between them. Germline V CDR1 and CDR2: SQVTM, ANQGSEA. The CDR3 bases are TGCAGCGTGAAACTAGCTCAGGGCGCCGGGGAGCTGTTTTTT. Translating gives CSVKLAQGAGELFF.

This chain joins TRBV6-1 and TRBJ2-3, with a possible D match to TRBD2 (5 bases). The germline CDR1 and CDR2 sequences are MNHNS and SASEGT. The V end was cut by 7 bases, the J end by 0 bases, with 20 bases between. The CDR3 spans 17 residues. DNA for the CDR3: TGTGCCAGCACCGCCCTTGCTTCGGAGGTAAGCACAGATACGCAGTATTTT. It yields the protein CASTALASEVSTDTQYF.

Turning to this clonotype: A much larger clone differs from this one at a single base, so this may be a read error. The V call is TRBV2, the J call TRBJ1-4; perhaps TRBD1 as D (6 bases). CDR1 and CDR2 (germline): SNHLY, FYNNEI. The CDR3 extends over 16 amino acids. In nucleotides, the CDR3 is TGTGCCAGCAGCGAAGACAGGCCTGATGAAAATGAAAAACTGTTTTTT. Encoded protein: CASSEDRPDENEKLFF. Full variable domain (rest looked up from reference TRBV2 and TRBJ1-4): EPEVTQTPSHQVTQMGQEVILRCVPISNHLYFYWYRQILGQKVEFLVSFYNNEISEKSEIFDDQFSVERPDGSNFTLKIRSTKLEDSAMYFCASSEDRPDENEKLFFGSGTQLSVL.

V is TRBV19 and J is TRBJ1-5, with D perhaps TRBD1 (6 bases). The length of the CDR3 is 16 residues. Germline loops: CDR1 LNHDA, CDR2 SQIVND (reference sequence). Deletions cut 3 bases from V and 0 bases from J, with 12 bases between. CDR3 nucleotides: TGTGCCAGTAGTATTTTGGACAGCTATAGCAATCAGCCCCAGCATTTT. Its translation is CASSILDSYSNQPQHF.

This clonotype was recorded at least ten times. The rearrangement joins TRBV3-1 to TRBJ2-4; D call uncertain. Trimming took off 1 base at V and 6 bases at J, with 4 bases between the two ends. CDR3 size: 12 residues. The V gene's germline CDR1 is LGHDT and CDR2 YNNKEL (reference sequence). The CDR3 is CASSQGRNIQYF. DNA for the CDR3: TGTGCCAGCAGCCAAGGGAGAAACATTCAGTACTTC.

In the case of this clonotype: A read error may be the cause here, since a much bigger clone is one base away. This sequence joins TRBV10-3 and TRBJ2-7, with D possibly TRBD2 on 5 matching bases. Trimming removed 4 bases from V and 5 bases from J, with 6 bases in between. This CDR3 has 11 residues. Germline CDR1 reads ENHRY; CDR2 reads SYGVKD. CDR3 region: CAISALDEQYF. CDR3 sequence (DNA): TGTGCCATCAGTGCACTAGACGAGCAGTACTTC.

This clonotype appeared many times. This sequence joins TRBV7-2 and TRBJ2-7; D remains unclear. Germline V gene data show CDR1 as SGHTA and CDR2 as FQGNSA. Trimming shortened V by 1 base and J by 5 bases, and 15 bases separated the two germline ends. The CDR3 is made up of 15 amino acids. CDR3 nucleotides: TGTGCCAGCAGCTTAGGTGGCGGACGGACCGACGAGCAGTACTTC. Translating gives CASSLGGGRTDEQYF.

As regards this clonotype: It may be a read error: a sequence one base away is much more abundant. For the CDR3, the DNA is TGTGCCACCAGCAGACCCGGGGCCAACATCCTGACTTTC. This codes for CATSRPGANILTF. The V call is TRBV15, the J call TRBJ2-6; D tentatively reads TRBD1 or TRBD2 (5 bases each). The CDR3 has 13 residues. CDR1 and CDR2 (germline): LNHNV, YYDKDF (reference sequence). The complete variable domain, with remaining parts taken from reference TRBV15 and TRBJ2-6, reads DAMVIQNPRYQVTQFGKPVTLSCSQTLNHNVMYWYQQKSSQAPKLLFHYYDKDFNNEADTPDNFQSRRPNTSFCFLDIRSPGLGDTAMYLCATSRPGANILTFGAGSRLTVL.

Many counts were recorded for this clonotype. This chain links TRBV29-1 with TRBJ2-7; 8 nucleotides align to TRBD1. The CDR3 loop spans 12 amino acids. The ends lost 8 bases at V and 3 bases at J; junction bases unmatched: 6. From germline, CDR1 is SQVTM and CDR2 ANQGSEA. CDR3 region: CSILGQGYEQYF. In DNA form, the CDR3 reads TGCAGCATACTAGGACAGGGCTACGAGCAGTACTTC.

This clonotype has a count of ten or more. The CDR3 region is CASSPYLDGRTDEQFF. The CDR3 DNA reads TGTGCCAGCAGCCCATATCTTGACGGGAGGACCGATGAGCAGTTCTTC. The V and J genes are TRBV3-1 and TRBJ2-1; 7 nucleotides match TRBD2. The V gene end was trimmed by 4 bases and the J gene end by 8 bases; junction bases not matched to a gene: 14. Germline-derived CDR1 and CDR2 are LGHDT and YNNKEL (reference sequence). The CDR3 loop spans 16 amino acids.

This clonotype was seen repeatedly, ten times or more. V usage is TRBV4-3 and J usage is TRBJ2-1; D remains ambiguous. Looked up from germline, CDR1 is LGHNA and CDR2 is YSLEER. The CDR3 has 18 amino acids. Trimming cost V 0 bases and J 4 bases, with 19 bases left between them. The chain's CDR3 is CASSQDSLDSLLYNEQFF. CDR3 in DNA: TGCGCCAGCAGCCAAGATTCTTTAGACTCCCTACTTTACAATGAGCAGTTCTTC.

This clonotype was observed a few times. The V gene is TRBV7-9, the J gene TRBJ2-7; 7 nucleotides agree with TRBD1. The CDR3 consists of 14 residues. The germline gives CDR1 SEHNR, CDR2 FQNEAQ (reference sequence). V shed 5 bases and J 4 bases; nucleotides not matched to a gene: 8. CDR3: CASSHTGVGYEQYF. CDR3 bases: TGTGCCAGCAGCCACACAGGGGTCGGGTACGAGCAGTACTTC.

This clonotype occurred many times. The DNA of the CDR3 is TGTGCCAGCAGCCATTGGCCCCTTAATGAAAAACTGTTTTTT. Protein product: CASSHWPLNEKLFF. This chain uses TRBV3-1 with TRBJ1-4, with unresolved D. The length of the CDR3 is 14 residues. With 3 bases removed from V and 4 bases from J, the gap between germline ends came to 9 bases. Per germline, CDR1 LGHDT and CDR2 YNNKEL (reference sequence).

The V and J genes are TRBV5-1 and TRBJ2-7, with 13 bases fitting TRBD2. In germline, CDR1 is SGHRS, CDR2 YFSETQ. The length of the CDR3 is 16 residues. V was pared by 0 bases and J by 3 bases, with 3 bases of the junction left unmatched. The CDR3 sequence is CASSLGGLAGIYEQYF. The CDR3 bases are TGCGCCAGCAGCTTGGGGGGACTAGCGGGAATCTACGAGCAGTACTTC.